This T cell receptor beta chain was captured by sequencing in a study of PD-L1 blockade in urothelial cancer. Study information: Chemotherapy regimens numbering 0 to 3 had been given to patients. The study recovered a median of approximately 150,000 T cells per blood sample.

Specified time point: pretreatment peripheral blood. Per patient, between 1 and 8 samples were collected at pretreatment and on-treatment time points. TCRdb's copy holds only in-frame clones and misses some; the assay was immunoSEQ multiplex PCR. The sample has some 90,000 clones; more than 80% are singletons. The CDR3 extends over 18 amino acids. The junction had 14 bases not matched to a gene; V was cut back by 4 bases and J by 0 bases. CDR1 and CDR2 (germline): SGHRS, YFSETQ. Sequenced material: PBMCs, taken around atezolizumab (anti-PD-L1) treatment. The source is an elderly woman with urothelial cancer. The J gene is TRBJ2-7, the V gene TRBV5-1; 9 bases are shared with TRBD1. The CDR3 loop is CASSAYGTGSSFSYEQYF. The DNA for the CDR3 is TGCGCCAGCAGCGCGTATGGGACAGGGTCCAGTTTCTCCTACGAGCAGTACTTC.